This T cell receptor (beta chain) derives from a study of T cell repertoires in cytomegalovirus infection. This clonotype appeared a few times. Its antigen is undetermined. From the reads, TCRdb called clonotypes with MiXCR, one entry per CDR3 protein. Found here are roughly 640,000 distinct CDR3 sequences, 20% to 30% of them singletons; the top ten hold less than 10%. Overall study findings and caveats: Carriage of CMV together with the relevant HLA was identifiable through cumulative public TCR beta family frequency.

The origin of this receptor is a human donor in good health (CMV status not recorded). Some clones in this sample may be carry-over from other donors' samples. Specimen: CD8+ T cells from PBMCs.

As DNA, the CDR3 is TGCAGCGTTGAAGGACGAAGCGGGGGACCGAACACCGGGGAGCTGTTTTTT. Translated: CSVEGRSGGPNTGELFF. The chain recombines TRBV29-1 with TRBJ2-2, with 8 positions matching TRBD2. CDR1 and CDR2 (germline): SQVTM, ANQGSEA. The V and J ends lost 1 base and 0 bases, in that order; junction bases with no gene match: 7. The CDR3 contains 17 residues.